This entry is about one TCR beta chain. Trimming took 6 bases from V and 8 from J, leaving 16 bases between them. CDR3 length: 13 amino acids. The germline V gene encodes CDR1 MNHEY and CDR2 SVGAGI. This sample is drawn from a study of blood T cell repertoires in COVID-19. On the study more broadly: Samples of COVID-19 (acute and convalescent) were obtained from the United States, Italy and Spain.

Recovery meant two consecutive negative NP/OP PCR tests, professional clearance, or resolved symptoms. Original processing methods: Amplification of reference gene primers provided the estimated nucleated cell counts. The repertoire was sequenced with immunoSEQ multiplex PCR; TCRdb's copy has only in-frame clones and lacks some. That table supplies the V and J calls and clone size; D and trimming were determined from the DNA. The table records roughly 220,000 clones, roughly nine tenths of them present only once. The J gene is TRBJ1-2, the V gene TRBV6-5; D uncertain. The receptor's source is a woman aged 25 to 39 who had recovered from COVID-19. The sequencing input was PBMCs or T cells enriched from blood (not recorded which). The CDR3 DNA is TGTGCCAGCAGCCGCGGGTCTGGCGGGGGCTACACCTTC. Protein sequence: CASSRGSGGGYTF.